The rows below give T cell receptor beta chains drawn from one sample of a study of CD8 T cells in ankylosing spondylitis. TCRdb independently ran MiXCR on the 5' RACE reads; one entry per CDR3 protein. There are under 950,000 distinct CDR3 sequences in the sample; roughly 19% occur only once, and under 20% lies in the top ten. Sequencing input: blood, either unsorted or a sorted T cell fraction (not recorded which). Every receptor here comes from a male donor with ankylosing spondylitis. Each CDR3 is given with its conserved first and last residue. D genes are given only for firm matches. Only some rows state a clone size, as once, few, many or a class for expanded clones.

TRBD1,-,TRBJ1-2,TRBV5-6,TGTGCCAGCAGCTTTCGGACTCTTAGACAGGGGAGCCGCTATGGCTACACCTTC,CASSFRTLRQGSRYGYTF
TRBD1,-,TRBJ1-1,TRBV12-3/TRBV12-4,TGTGCCAGCAGTCAAGCCGGGACAGCTGGGACGAACACTGAAGCTTTCTTT,CASSQAGTAGTNTEAFF
-,-,TRBJ1-2,TRBV12-3/TRBV12-4,TGTGCCAGCACCTGGGGGGGTGACTATGGCTACACCTTC,CASTWGGDYGYTF
TRBD2,few,TRBJ2-3,TRBV10-3,TGTGCCATCAGTGACATTCCAATGACTAGCTCGGGCACAGATACGCAGTATTTT,CAISDIPMTSSGTDTQYF
-,few,TRBJ2-7,TRBV28,TGTGCCAGCAGTTTTGCCCCGGCCCTCGAGCAGTACTTC,CASSFAPALEQYF
-,many,TRBJ1-3,TRBV12-3/TRBV12-4,TGTGCCACGGGGTCCCCTACAGGAGGAAACACCATATATTTT,CATGSPTGGNTIYF
TRBD1,many,TRBJ2-7,TRBV5-1,TGCGCCAGCAGCATCGGACAGGGATCCTACGAGCAGTACTTC,CASSIGQGSYEQYF
-,few,TRBJ1-6,TRBV7-9,TGTGCCAGCAGCAATTCTACAGGTTATTCACCCCTCCACTTT,CASSNSTGYSPLHF
-,-,TRBJ1-2,TRBV5-4,TGTGCCAGCAGCCCGGTCCACACCAACTATGGCTACACCTTC,CASSPVHTNYGYTF
TRBD2,few,TRBJ2-1,TRBV7-8,TGTGCCAGCAGCTTTTTAGCGGGTCCCTCCTACAATGAGCAGTTCTTC,CASSFLAGPSYNEQFF
-,few,TRBJ2-7,TRBV7-9,TGTGCCAGCAGCTCCACTGTGGGCCATATCTCCTACGAGCAGTACTTC,CASSSTVGHISYEQYF
-,few,TRBJ2-5,TRBV12-3/TRBV12-4,TGTGCCAGCAGTTTAATGGAGGGGCGGGGGCCAGAGACCCAGTACTTC,CASSLMEGRGPETQYF
-,few,TRBJ1-1,TRBV12-3/TRBV12-4,TGTGCCATCAGTTTAAGGGGGTGGAGCACTGAAGCTTTCTTT,CAISLRGWSTEAFF
TRBD1,many,TRBJ1-3,TRBV12-3/TRBV12-4,TGTGCCACCGAGACAGGGGGAGGAAACACCATATATTTT,CATETGGGNTIYF
TRBD1,-,TRBJ2-7,TRBV5-1,TGCGCCAGCAGCTTTTCCTGGACAGGGGGCGCGAACCCCTACGAGCAGTACTTC,CASSFSWTGGANPYEQYF
TRBD2,-,TRBJ2-7,TRBV20-1,TGCAGTGCTAGAGGTAGTGCTAGCGGGGCCTACGAGCAGTACTTC,CSARGSASGAYEQYF
TRBD2,few,TRBJ2-2,TRBV10-3,TGTGCCATCAGTGAGTCGAAGGGACTAGGAGACACCGGGGAGCTGTTTTTT,CAISESKGLGDTGELFF
TRBD1,few,TRBJ1-4,TRBV29-1,TGCAGCGTCGCCAGGGGGACTAATGAAAAACTGTTTTTT,CSVARGTNEKLFF
TRBD2,few,TRBJ2-3,TRBV5-6,TGTGCCAGCAGCCAACGGGGACTAGCGGGATACACAGATACGCAGTATTTT,CASSQRGLAGYTDTQYF
TRBD2,few,TRBJ2-3,TRBV7-9,TGTGCCAGCAGCCCAAACCCGGGACTAGCGGCAGATACGCAGTATTTT,CASSPNPGLAADTQYF
TRBD2,-,TRBJ2-1,TRBV27,TGTGCCAGCAGGGGGGGACTAGCGGGTGCTCTTAGCTCCTACAATGAGCAGTTCTTC,CASRGGLAGALSSYNEQFF
-,-,TRBJ1-5,TRBV5-6,TGTGCCAGCGCGTGGTGGGGGACTCAGCCCCAGCATTTT,CASAWWGTQPQHF
TRBD1,-,TRBJ2-7,TRBV19,TGTGCCAGTAGCATCGGGACAGGGGGCTACGAGCAGTACTTC,CASSIGTGGYEQYF
-,few,TRBJ1-2,TRBV7-9,TGTGCCAGCAGGGCCAATAGGACAGCTAACTATGGCTACACCTTC,CASRANRTANYGYTF
-,few,TRBJ2-7,TRBV12-3/TRBV12-4,TGTGCCAGCAGTCAAGGACAGACCTCCTACGAGCAGTACTTC,CASSQGQTSYEQYF
TRBD2,-,TRBJ2-3,TRBV27,TGTGCCAGCAGTTACCTGGGACTAGCGGGGGACTCTAGCACAGATACGCAGTATTTT,CASSYLGLAGDSSTDTQYF
-,few,TRBJ2-3,TRBV20-1,TGCAGTGCCCCCCCAGGAGGAACAGATACGCAGTATTTT,CSAPPGGTDTQYF
-,-,TRBJ1-1,TRBV29-1,TGCAGCGGGACGGTGAACACTGAAGCTTTCTTT,CSGTVNTEAFF
-,few,TRBJ1-1,TRBV3-1,TGTGCCAGCATTGGAGGTACTGAAGCTTTCTTT,CASIGGTEAFF
TRBD1,few,TRBJ2-7,TRBV7-8,TGTGCCAGCAGCTTTCCCGGGACAGCCACCTACGAGCAGTACTTC,CASSFPGTATYEQYF
-,-,TRBJ2-3,TRBV12-3/TRBV12-4,TGTGCCAGCACCCAGAGGAGACTGGAACCAGATACGCAGTATTTT,CASTQRRLEPDTQYF
-,-,TRBJ2-5,TRBV29-1,TGCAGCGTAGACCGCCAAGAGACCCAGTACTTC,CSVDRQETQYF
TRBD2,few,TRBJ2-7,TRBV20-1,TGCAGTGCTACAACCGGGACTAGCGGTTGGGAGCAGTACTTC,CSATTGTSGWEQYF
TRBD1,-,TRBJ2-7,TRBV7-9,TGTGCCAGCAGCCCCACGGGACAGCCCTACGAGCAGTACTTC,CASSPTGQPYEQYF
TRBD1,few,TRBJ2-4,TRBV20-1,TGCAGTGCTAGAGATCAGGGGGCACTGTACATTCAGTACTTC,CSARDQGALYIQYF
-,-,TRBJ2-2,TRBV12-3/TRBV12-4,TGTGCCAGCAGTTCCCACGTAGGAAGGGAGCCCACCGGGGAGCTGTTTTTT,CASSSHVGREPTGELFF
-,few,TRBJ2-5,TRBV3-1,TGTGCCAGCAGCCAAGACTGGGGGGGGCGTGAGACCCAGTACTTC,CASSQDWGGRETQYF
-,few,TRBJ1-1,TRBV29-1,TGCAGCGTGTGGGGACTGAACACTGAAGCTTTCTTT,CSVWGLNTEAFF
-,few,TRBJ2-1,TRBV6-2/TRBV6-3,TGTGCCAGCACGCTGAGCTCCTACAATGAGCAGTTCTTC,CASTLSSYNEQFF
-,few,TRBJ2-7,TRBV3-1,TGTGCCAGCAGCCAAGGGTCTTCCTCTGCCTACGAGCAGTACTTC,CASSQGSSSAYEQYF
TRBD1,few,TRBJ2-7,TRBV5-1,TGCGCCAGCAGCGCCAGGATCACAGGGGCCTCCTCCTACGAGCAGTACTTC,CASSARITGASSYEQYF
-,few,TRBJ1-2,TRBV25-1,TGTGCCAGCAGCCTCTCTAGGGCCACCGGCTACACCTTC,CASSLSRATGYTF
TRBD1,-,TRBJ2-5,TRBV24-1,TGTGCCACCAGTGATTCGCGGGGGACAGGGGAGACCCAGTACTTC,CATSDSRGTGETQYF
TRBD1,-,TRBJ2-2,TRBV12-3/TRBV12-4,TGTGCCAGCAGTGGACAGGGTCCCACCGGGGAGCTGTTTTTT,CASSGQGPTGELFF
-,-,TRBJ2-7,TRBV5-1,TGCGCCAGCAGTGCTACCGGGACCCCCTCCTACGAGCAGTACTTC,CASSATGTPSYEQYF
-,few,TRBJ1-3,TRBV4-2,TGTGCCAGCAGCCAAGAATCGGGAACGGGAAACACCATATATTTT,CASSQESGTGNTIYF
-,few,TRBJ2-5,TRBV7-8,TGTGCCAGCAGCTCTACCGCGGGGACCCAGTACTTC,CASSSTAGTQYF
-,-,TRBJ1-5,TRBV28,TGTGCCAGCAGCTCCGCGAGCAAGAATCAGCCCCAGCATTTT,CASSSASKNQPQHF
TRBD2,-,TRBJ2-1,TRBV6-2/TRBV6-3,TGTGCCAGCACCCCCTTCGGGGCGGGAGTTATGTCCAATGAGCAGTTCTTC,CASTPFGAGVMSNEQFF
TRBD2,few,TRBJ2-5,TRBV6-1,TGTGCCAGCAGTGCTAGCGGGAGGGGCAAAGAGACCCAGTACTTC,CASSASGRGKETQYF
TRBD2,-,TRBJ2-7,TRBV3-1,TGTGCCAGCAGCCAAGAGTGGACTAGAGTGGTATACGAGCAGTACTTC,CASSQEWTRVVYEQYF
-,few,TRBJ2-1,TRBV9,TGTGCCAGCAGCGTAAGCATAGGGGGGGCAATGTACAATGAGCAGTTCTTC,CASSVSIGGAMYNEQFF
-,once,TRBJ2-5,TRBV4-1,TGCGCCAGCAGCCAAGGGGGGGGGGCCCAAGAGACCCAGTACTTC,CASSQGGGAQETQYF